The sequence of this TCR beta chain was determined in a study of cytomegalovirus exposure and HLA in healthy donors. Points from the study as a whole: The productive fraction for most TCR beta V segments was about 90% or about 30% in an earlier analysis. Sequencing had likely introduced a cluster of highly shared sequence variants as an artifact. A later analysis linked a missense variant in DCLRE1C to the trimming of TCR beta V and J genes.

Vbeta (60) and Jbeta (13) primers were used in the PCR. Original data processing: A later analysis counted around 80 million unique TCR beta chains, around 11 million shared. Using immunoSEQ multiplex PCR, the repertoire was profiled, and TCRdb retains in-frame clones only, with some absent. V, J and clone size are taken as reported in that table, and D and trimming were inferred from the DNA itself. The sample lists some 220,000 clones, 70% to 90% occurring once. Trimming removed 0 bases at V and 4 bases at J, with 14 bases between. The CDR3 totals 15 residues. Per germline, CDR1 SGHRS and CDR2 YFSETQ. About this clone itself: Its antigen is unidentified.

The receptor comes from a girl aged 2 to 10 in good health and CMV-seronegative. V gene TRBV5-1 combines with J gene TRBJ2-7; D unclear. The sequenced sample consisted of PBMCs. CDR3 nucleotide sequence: TGCGCCAGCAGCTTGGCACAGATCCCTGGGTACGAGCAGTACTTC. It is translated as CASSLAQIPGYEQYF.